The rows below give T cell receptor beta chains drawn from one sample of a study of OX40 agonist ivuxolimab in advanced cancers. Assay used: immunoSEQ multiplex PCR; TCRdb lists only in-frame clones, some missing. The table records some 70,000 clones, 80% of them present only once. Specimen: CD4+ or CD8+ T cells sorted from blood, collected in a trial of the OX40 agonist ivuxolimab. These receptors all come from an adult with an advanced solid tumor such as melanoma, head and neck, liver or kidney cancer. The CDR3 runs from the conserved cysteine through the conserved F or W. Each record gives: D gene, J gene, V gene, clone size, CDR3 DNA, CDR3 protein. The D gene is left open where the match is weak. Only part of the rows carry a size: once, few, many, or a class if the clone is expanded.

D: TRBD1; J: TRBJ1-6; V: TRBV2; size: medium-sized; DNA: TGTGCCACCGAACAGGGGTGGAATTCACCCCTCCACTTT; CDR3: CATEQGWNSPLHF
D: TRBD2; J: TRBJ2-5; V: TRBV30; size: -; DNA: TGTGCCTGGAGTTCATCTAGGACTAGCGGGAGGGTTCTTGAGACCCAGTACTTC; CDR3: CAWSSSRTSGRVLETQYF
D: -; J: TRBJ2-1; V: TRBV7-9; size: once; DNA: TGTGCCAGCAGCCCGCCGGTCGCCCCCTACAATGAGCAGTTCTTC; CDR3: CASSPPVAPYNEQFF
D: -; J: TRBJ1-2; V: TRBV2; size: -; DNA: TGTGCCACTAGGGAATTCACAGCTAACTATGGCTACACCTTC; CDR3: CATREFTANYGYTF
D: -; J: TRBJ2-2; V: TRBV19; size: -; DNA: TGTGCCAGTAGTATATCCGGGGGTTATACCGGGGAGCTGTTTTTT; CDR3: CASSISGGYTGELFF
D: TRBD2; J: TRBJ2-6; V: TRBV7-2; size: -; DNA: TGTGCCAGCAGCCGTCAGAAAGCGGGGACTTTCTCTGGGGCCAACGTCCTGACTTTC; CDR3: CASSRQKAGTFSGANVLTF
D: TRBD1; J: TRBJ1-1; V: TRBV6-6; size: -; DNA: TGTGCCAACACTCGGACAGGCGTAGAAGCTTTCTTT; CDR3: CANTRTGVEAFF
D: TRBD2; J: TRBJ2-2; V: TRBV6-6; size: -; DNA: TGTGCCAGCAGTTGGGTAGCGGGATACACCGGGGAGCTGTTTTTT; CDR3: CASSWVAGYTGELFF
D: -; J: TRBJ1-1; V: TRBV6-5; size: -; DNA: TGTGCCAGCAGTTACTCGAGTAGGACGGGTAACACTGAAGCTTTCTTT; CDR3: CASSYSSRTGNTEAFF
D: -; J: TRBJ1-1; V: TRBV15; size: few; DNA: TGTGCCACCAGCAGAGGGCGGAACACTGAAGCTTTCTTT; CDR3: CATSRGRNTEAFF
D: TRBD1; J: TRBJ2-1; V: TRBV18; size: -; DNA: TGTGCCAGCTTCCCCGGGACAGGGGGTTCCTACAATGAGCAGTTCTTC; CDR3: CASFPGTGGSYNEQFF
D: -; J: TRBJ1-2; V: TRBV4-2; size: -; DNA: TGTGCCAGCAGCCAAGATTACGCAGGGTCCTATGGCTACACCTTC; CDR3: CASSQDYAGSYGYTF
D: -; J: TRBJ1-1; V: TRBV27; size: -; DNA: TGTGCCAGCAGTGGTTGGGGGTCCGGGACTGAAGCTTTCTTT; CDR3: CASSGWGSGTEAFF
D: -; J: TRBJ1-3; V: TRBV28; size: -; DNA: TGTGCCAGCAGTTTCCTCGCGGCAGGGTCTGGAAACACCATATATTTT; CDR3: CASSFLAAGSGNTIYF
D: TRBD2; J: TRBJ2-1; V: TRBV11-3; size: -; DNA: TGTGCCAGCAGCGAGCGACTAGCGGGGGCCCACAATGAGCAGTTCTTC; CDR3: CASSERLAGAHNEQFF
D: -; J: TRBJ1-4; V: TRBV28; size: few; DNA: TGTGCCAGCAGTTTTCTCCGGGAACTGTTTTTT; CDR3: CASSFLRELFF
D: -; J: TRBJ1-1; V: TRBV30; size: -; DNA: TGTGCCTGGACCAGGGATAGGGTCACTGAAGCTTTCTTT; CDR3: CAWTRDRVTEAFF
D: -; J: TRBJ2-1; V: TRBV10-1; size: -; DNA: TGCGCCAGCAGTGAGTCCATATACAATGAGCAGTTCTTC; CDR3: CASSESIYNEQFF
D: -; J: TRBJ2-2; V: TRBV27; size: -; DNA: TGTGCCAGCAGTTTACGTTGGGGCGCAGGGGAGCTGTTTTTT; CDR3: CASSLRWGAGELFF
D: -; J: TRBJ2-2; V: TRBV10-1; size: -; DNA: TGCGCCAGCAGTGAGTGCGAAGGGAAAAGTGGCACCGGGGAGCTGTTTTTT; CDR3: CASSECEGKSGTGELFF
D: TRBD1; J: TRBJ1-5; V: TRBV28; size: -; DNA: TGTGCCAGCAACCTCCGGGACAGCGGGCAGCCCCAGCATTTT; CDR3: CASNLRDSGQPQHF
D: TRBD2; J: TRBJ2-1; V: TRBV2; size: -; DNA: TGTGCCAGCAAGAGCGGGGGGGCCTTCGGCTACAATGAGCAGTTCTTC; CDR3: CASKSGGAFGYNEQFF
D: -; J: TRBJ1-2; V: TRBV6-6; size: -; DNA: TGTGCCAGCAGTTCTCCAGGGTACTATGGCTACACCTTC; CDR3: CASSSPGYYGYTF
D: -; J: TRBJ1-1; V: TRBV5-1; size: -; DNA: TGCGCCAGCAGCTTGGGGTCCGCTAGCACTGAAGCTTTCTTT; CDR3: CASSLGSASTEAFF
D: -; J: TRBJ2-5; V: TRBV7-9; size: -; DNA: TGTGCCAGCAGCCCGCGGGGATCAATGGAGACCCAGTACTTC; CDR3: CASSPRGSMETQYF
D: -; J: TRBJ1-2; V: TRBV2; size: -; DNA: TGTGCCAGCAGTCCGACTTACGAGGGCGGCTATGGCTACACCTTC; CDR3: CASSPTYEGGYGYTF
D: -; J: TRBJ2-3; V: TRBV6-1; size: -; DNA: TGTGCCAGCAGTGAAGCGAGGCGGGGGCAAGATACGCAGTATTTT; CDR3: CASSEARRGQDTQYF
D: TRBD1; J: TRBJ2-1; V: TRBV7-9; size: -; DNA: TGTGCCAGCAGCCGCGACAGGGTGGTCTACAATGAGCAGTTCTTC; CDR3: CASSRDRVVYNEQFF
D: -; J: TRBJ1-2; V: TRBV4-2; size: -; DNA: TGTGCCAGCAGCCATGCCGCAGTAGACGAGGACTATGGCTACACCTTC; CDR3: CASSHAAVDEDYGYTF
D: -; J: TRBJ2-3; V: TRBV28; size: -; DNA: TGTGCCAGCAGTTCGCAGGGTCTAGGCACAGATACGCAGTATTTT; CDR3: CASSSQGLGTDTQYF
D: TRBD2; J: TRBJ2-5; V: TRBV2; size: -; DNA: TGTGCCAGCAAGGGTGGCGGGGGACGAGAAGAGACCCAGTACTTC; CDR3: CASKGGGGREETQYF
D: -; J: TRBJ2-7; V: TRBV10-3; size: few; DNA: TGTGCCATCAGTGAGGTTTCTAGCGTTTCCTACGAGCAGTACTTC; CDR3: CAISEVSSVSYEQYF
D: TRBD2; J: TRBJ2-3; V: TRBV2; size: -; DNA: TGTGCCAGCAGTGAGGGGTTATTAGCGGGAGGGTGGGCAGATACGCAGTATTTT; CDR3: CASSEGLLAGGWADTQYF
D: -; J: TRBJ2-5; V: TRBV7-3; size: -; DNA: TGTGCCAGCAGCGGGGGGCCCCAAGAGACCCAGTACTTC; CDR3: CASSGGPQETQYF
D: -; J: TRBJ1-6; V: TRBV6-1; size: -; DNA: TGTGCCAGCAGTGTACAGGGAGGTAATTCACCCCTCCACTTT; CDR3: CASSVQGGNSPLHF
D: TRBD2; J: TRBJ2-5; V: TRBV9; size: once; DNA: TGTGCCAGCAGCGTAGGGCTAGCGGGAGGGCCAGAGACCCAGTACTTC; CDR3: CASSVGLAGGPETQYF
D: -; J: TRBJ2-1; V: TRBV10-1; size: -; DNA: TGCGCCAGCAGTGAGACCGTAAGTGAGCAGTTCTTC; CDR3: CASSETVSEQFF